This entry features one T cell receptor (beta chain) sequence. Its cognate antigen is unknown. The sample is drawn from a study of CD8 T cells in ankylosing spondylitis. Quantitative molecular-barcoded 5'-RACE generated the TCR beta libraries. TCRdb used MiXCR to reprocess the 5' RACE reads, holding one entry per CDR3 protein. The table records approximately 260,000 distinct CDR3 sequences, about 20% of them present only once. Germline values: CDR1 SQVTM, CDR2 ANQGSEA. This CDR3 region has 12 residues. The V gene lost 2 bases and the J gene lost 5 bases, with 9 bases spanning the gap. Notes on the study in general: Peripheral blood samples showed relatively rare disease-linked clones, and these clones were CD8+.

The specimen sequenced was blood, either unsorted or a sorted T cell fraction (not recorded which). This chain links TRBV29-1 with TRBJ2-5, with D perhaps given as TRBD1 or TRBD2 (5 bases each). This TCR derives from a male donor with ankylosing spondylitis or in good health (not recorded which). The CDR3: CSVETWGETQYF. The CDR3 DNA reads TGCAGCGTTGAAACTTGGGGGGAGACCCAGTACTTC. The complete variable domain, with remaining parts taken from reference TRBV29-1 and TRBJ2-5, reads SAVISQKPSRDICQRGTSLTIQCQVDSQVTMMFWYRQQPGQSLTLIATANQGSEATYESGFVIDKFPISRPNLTFSTLTVSNMSPEDSSIYLCSVETWGETQYFGPGTRLLVL.